What follows describes a single T cell receptor beta chain. The data derive from a study of long-term antiretroviral therapy in people with HIV. Looking at the study overall: The earliest samples predate the 2015 immediate-ART recommendation by about a decade.

The libraries were made with immunoSEQ v3.0 at survey level. Clones were sequenced by immunoSEQ multiplex PCR, and TCRdb holds only the in-frame ones, with some missing. The sample holds 20,000 or so clones, 76% seen once. The germline V gene has CDR1 SNHLY and CDR2 FYNNEI. The trim removed 1 base at V and 4 bases at J, leaving 9 bases unmatched. The CDR3 sequence is 16 residues long. This TCR came from a man younger than 30 with HIV. The sample in question was unsorted PBMCs, obtained 0.5 years before starting antiretroviral therapy. V is TRBV2 and J is TRBJ2-7; 8 positions match TRBD1. CDR3 bases: TGTGCCAGCAGTGAAGGTTTTTTAGGACAGGGATACGAGCAGTACTTC. Protein product: CASSEGFLGQGYEQYF.